These 21 T cell receptor beta chains were all obtained from the same sample, sequenced in a study of T-cell reconstitution after alpha-beta-depleted transplantation in children. Library preparation (for TCRbeta) was performed with unique molecular identifiers. Each CDR3 protein is one row after TCRdb ran MiXCR on the PCR reads. The repertoire consists of 420,000 or so distinct CDR3 sequences, with under 13% occurring once and the leading ten covering approximately 5%. The sample here was PBMCs from the stem cell graft donor, taken from the stem cell graft. The receptors stem from a human donor who donated a stem cell graft to a child with acute myeloid leukemia.

This clonotype has ten or more counts. V and J are TRBV12-3 or TRBV12-4 and TRBJ2-7; 10 nucleotides agree with TRBD1. This CDR3 spans 15 amino acids. Losses at the gene ends were 4 bases for V and 1 base for J; bases not matched to a gene: 4. The CDR3 DNA reads TGTGCCAGCAGTTCCGGGACAGGGGTGTCCTACGAGCAGTACTTC. It encodes CASSSGTGVSYEQYF.

This clonotype was seen only a few times. The chain carries TRBV6-5 and TRBJ2-3, with 11 bases that match TRBD2. The CDR3 has 15 residues. Losses at the gene ends were 2 bases for V and 4 bases for J; bases not matched to a gene: 2. Per germline, CDR1 MNHEY and CDR2 SVGAGI. The CDR3 DNA sequence: TGTGCCAGCAGTTACATAGCGGGAGGGCCAGATACGCAGTATTTT. This codes for CASSYIAGGPDTQYF.

This clonotype has a handful of counts. V is TRBV5-6 and J is TRBJ2-6; D ambiguous. The V end lost 2 bases, the J end lost 2 bases, and 8 bases lay between the germline ends. The CDR3 has 15 residues. CDR1 and CDR2 (germline): SGHDT, YYEEEE. CDR3 in DNA: TGTGCCAGCAGCTTACGACTGACTGGGGCCAACGTCCTGACTTTC. It translates to CASSLRLTGANVLTF. The entire variable domain, with the rest obtained from reference TRBV5-6 and TRBJ2-6, is as follows: DAGVTQSPTHLIKTRGQQVTLRCSPKSGHDTVSWYQQALGQGPQFIFQYYEEEERQRGNFPDRFSGHQFPNYSSELNVNALLLGDSALYLCASSLRLTGANVLTFGAGSRLTVL.

This clonotype was found many times. This chain connects TRBV5-1 to TRBJ2-1; weak D call: TRBD1 (5 bases). Germline loops: CDR1 SGHRS, CDR2 YFSETQ. The CDR3 extends over 14 amino acids. Trimming shortened V by 0 bases and J by 8 bases, and 12 bases separated the two germline ends. The CDR3 is CASSLGSGSDEQFF. The CDR3 DNA follows: TGCGCCAGCAGCTTGGGGTCAGGGTCCGATGAGCAGTTCTTC.

A few counts support this clonotype. The V gene is TRBV3-1, the J gene TRBJ2-5, with D possibly matching TRBD2 (5 bases). Germline CDR1 reads LGHDT; CDR2 reads YNNKEL (reference sequence). The CDR3 sequence is 15 residues long. Between the trimmed V and J ends, which lost 0 bases and 5 bases, there was a span of 13 bases. The CDR3 spells CASSQEDSPGETQYF. For the CDR3, the DNA is TGTGCCAGCAGCCAAGAGGACTCCCCCGGGGAGACCCAGTACTTC.

J is TRBJ1-5 and V is TRBV18, with 9 bases identical to TRBD1. J lost 7 bases, V lost 1 base, and 8 bases had no gene match. Germline V gene sequence: CDR1 KGHSH, CDR2 LQKENI. The CDR3 length is 16 residues. CDR3 nucleotides: TGTGCCAGCTCACCACAGGCCGGGACAGGGAACCAGCCCCAGCATTTT. This encodes CASSPQAGTGNQPQHF.

V is TRBV9 and J is TRBJ2-1, with D possibly matching TRBD1 (6 bases). V was cut by 6 bases and J by 0 bases, with 16 bases left in between. The CDR3 totals 16 residues. CDR1 and CDR2 (germline): SGDLS, YYNGEE. CDR3 amino acids: CASTITGSRSYNEQFF. The CDR3, as DNA: TGTGCCAGCACAATAACAGGGTCGCGCTCCTACAATGAGCAGTTCTTC.

For this clonotype: An end of the junction differs from the germline gene, which may be a read error. The gene calls are TRBV20-1 and TRBJ2-1; TRBD1 matches at 8 bases. The CDR3 extends over 17 amino acids. Germline CDR1 DFQATT, CDR2 SNEGSKA (reference sequence). The CDR3 DNA is TGCGGTGCTGTGGGACAGGAGAGGACGAGCTCCTACAATGAGCAGTTCTTC. It is translated as CGAVGQERTSSYNEQFF.

Only a few counts were recorded for this clonotype. The chain employs TRBV29-1 and TRBJ2-2, with TRBD1 as a possible D gene (6 bases). V lost 3 bases and J 2 bases, leaving 10 bases between the germline ends. This CDR3 spans 14 amino acids. Germline CDR1 is SQVTM and CDR2 is ANQGSEA. The CDR3 DNA reads TGCAGCGTTGAGACAGGCTCAAACACCGGGGAGCTGTTTTTT. Its protein product is CSVETGSNTGELFF.

This clonotype was counted many times. This CDR3 is CAISESSWGLDQPQHF. The CDR3, as DNA: TGTGCCATCAGTGAGTCGAGTTGGGGGCTGGATCAGCCCCAGCATTTT. The chain employs TRBV10-3 and TRBJ1-5, with a tentative D call TRBD1 (6 bases). The CDR3 length is 16 residues. V shed 0 bases and J shed 5 bases, with 14 bases lying between them. Per the germline V gene, CDR1 is ENHRY and CDR2 is SYGVKD.

This clonotype was detected many times. CDR3 in DNA: TGCAGTGGACTAGCGGGAGATACGCAGTATTTT. As protein: CSGLAGDTQYF. The chain combines TRBV20-1 with TRBJ2-3; 10 bases fit TRBD2. CDR1 and CDR2 (germline): DFQATT, SNEGSKA (reference sequence). The CDR3 contains 11 residues. The J segment lost 5 bases and the V segment lost 7 bases, leaving 0 bases of the junction unmatched.

In its sample, this clonotype was seen a few times. The chain couples TRBV11-1 to TRBJ2-5; 12 positions match TRBD2. The CDR3 consists of 19 residues. Trimming removed 5 bases from V and 5 bases from J; junction bases left unmatched: 18. The germline CDR1 and CDR2 sequences are SGHAT and FQDESV (reference sequence). CDR3 protein: CASSPFALSSGGAGETQYF. The CDR3 nucleotides are TGTGCCAGCAGCCCCTTCGCCTTGTCTAGCGGGGGGGCCGGGGAGACCCAGTACTTC.

The chain is built from TRBV20-1 and TRBJ2-7; 8 bases are a match to TRBD2. V lost 6 bases, J lost 1 base, and 8 bases stayed unmatched. Germline V gene data show CDR1 as DFQATT and CDR2 as SNEGSKA (reference sequence). This CDR3 comprises 14 residues. The CDR3 reads CSAGGVAGSYEQYF. The DNA for the CDR3 is TGCAGTGCGGGCGGGGTAGCGGGATCCTACGAGCAGTACTTC.

The sample holds many counts of this clonotype. The rearrangement joins TRBV6-1 to TRBJ2-7, with TRBD2 identical over 14 bases. Germline CDR1 reads MNHNS; CDR2 reads SASEGT. There are 16 residues in the CDR3. With V trimmed by 5 bases and J by 4 bases, 7 bases remained unmatched. The CDR3 is CASSQGLAGEGYEQYF. DNA for the CDR3: TGTGCCAGCAGTCAGGGACTAGCGGGAGAGGGGTACGAGCAGTACTTC.

This rearrangement joins TRBV29-1 to TRBJ2-3, with D perhaps assigned TRBD1 or TRBD2 (6 bases each). Germline values: CDR1 SQVTM, CDR2 ANQGSEA. Trimming shortened V by 1 base and J by 6 bases, and 14 bases separated the two germline ends. This CDR3 spans 14 amino acids. CDR3 DNA: TGCAGCGTTGAAGCTGGGCAGGGGAGGGATACGCAGTATTTT. Residues: CSVEAGQGRDTQYF.

The chain carries TRBV7-2 and TRBJ2-5, with D unresolved. V lost 2 bases and J 5 bases, leaving 18 bases between the germline ends. The CDR3 is 16 residues long. Germline V gene lookup returns CDR1 SGHTA and CDR2 FQGNSA. CDR3 loop: CASSLRAIGNWETQYF. The CDR3 nucleotides are TGTGCCAGCAGCTTAAGGGCGATCGGAAATTGGGAGACCCAGTACTTC.

This clonotype has only a few counts. This chain joins TRBV29-1 and TRBJ2-1; TRBD1 agrees at 10 bases. Germline lookup yields CDR1 SQVTM and CDR2 ANQGSEA. V lost 3 bases, J lost 2 bases, and 1 base stayed unmatched. This CDR3 region has 14 residues. CDR3 protein: CSVEDRGTYNEQFF. In DNA, the CDR3 is TGCAGCGTTGAGGACAGGGGGACCTACAATGAGCAGTTCTTC.

This clonotype was seen at least ten times. The chain joins TRBV5-1 to TRBJ2-7, with D possibly matching TRBD1 (6 bases). The CDR3 is 15 residues long. V was cut by 0 bases and J by 3 bases, with 13 bases left in between. The germline gives CDR1 SGHRS, CDR2 YFSETQ. This CDR3 is CASSLDGTSLYEQYF. In nucleotides, the CDR3 is TGCGCCAGCAGCTTGGATGGGACAAGCCTCTACGAGCAGTACTTC.

This clonotype occurred a few times. The chain carries TRBV9 and TRBJ2-2; perhaps TRBD2 as D (6 bases). Germline V CDR1 and CDR2: SGDLS, YYNGEE. V was clipped by 0 bases and J by 6 bases, with 12 bases between them. The CDR3 contains 15 residues. The CDR3 DNA reads as TGTGCCAGCAGCGTAGAAGGCAGGGACTCCGGGGAGCTGTTTTTT. It codes for CASSVEGRDSGELFF.

This clonotype was observed many times. The chain recombines TRBV4-2 with TRBJ2-2, with unresolved D. This CDR3 has 17 amino acids. V was shortened by 4 bases and J by 1 base, with 16 bases between the two germline ends. Germline CDR1 and CDR2: LGHNA and YNFKEQ. CDR3 nucleotide sequence: TGTGCCAGCAGCCCATTTCTAGTGCCCTTGAACACCGGGGAGCTGTTTTTT. Translated: CASSPFLVPLNTGELFF.

The sample holds many counts of this clonotype. V and J are TRBV7-2 and TRBJ1-5; D not resolved. Trimming removed 1 base at V and 4 bases at J, with 2 bases between. This CDR3 region has 12 residues. Germline-derived CDR1 and CDR2 are SGHTA and FQGNSA. This CDR3 reads CASSLENQPQHF. The CDR3 DNA reads TGTGCCAGCAGCTTAGAGAATCAGCCCCAGCATTTT.